The clone carrying this T cell receptor (beta chain) appeared once. Generated by immunoSEQ multiplex PCR, the TCRdb table keeps only in-frame clones and is missing some. The sample has 200,000 to 250,000 clones, roughly 87% seen once. This CDR3 has 16 amino acids. Germline V gives CDR1 SEHNR, CDR2 FQNEAQ (reference sequence). After removal of 4 bases from V and 2 bases from J, the junction contained 9 bases not matched to a gene. These data originate in a study of blood T cell repertoires in COVID-19. Participant age was about 18 to 89 years, and participants resided in fewer than 25 US areas. Participants were placed into cohorts based on the clinical history they reported.

The material sequenced was PBMCs or T cells enriched from blood (not recorded which). This clonotype was obtained from a young man who had recovered from COVID-19. This chain links TRBV7-9 with TRBJ1-1; 8 bases line up with TRBD1. The DNA for the CDR3 is TGTGCCAGCAGCTCCCCGGGGGACAGGCCTAACACTGAAGCTTTCTTT. It encodes CASSSPGDRPNTEAFF.